The clone carrying this TCR beta chain came up once. V lost 0 bases and J lost 0, with 6 bases in between. Germline V lookup: CDR1 SGDLS, CDR2 YYNGEE. The length of the CDR3 is 15 residues. The data originate from a study of blood T cell repertoires in COVID-19. As for the study in general: Sites in the United States, Italy and Spain provided acute and convalescent COVID-19 samples. T cells, B-cell-depleted T cells, or PBMCs provided the cDNA or gDNA that served as material.

The table came from immunoSEQ multiplex PCR; TCRdb's copy has only in-frame clones and leaves some out. The sample consists of some 150,000 clones, approximately 89% of them appearing once. Allocation to cohorts depended on clinical history reported by the participants. The sequenced material came from PBMCs or T cells enriched from blood (not recorded which). The TCR was taken from a woman between 18 and 29 years old who had recovered from COVID-19. The V call is TRBV9, the J call TRBJ2-2; D is unresolved. As DNA, the CDR3 is TGTGCCAGCAGCGTAGCTGTAGCGAACACCGGGGAGCTGTTTTTT. Protein sequence: CASSVAVANTGELFF.